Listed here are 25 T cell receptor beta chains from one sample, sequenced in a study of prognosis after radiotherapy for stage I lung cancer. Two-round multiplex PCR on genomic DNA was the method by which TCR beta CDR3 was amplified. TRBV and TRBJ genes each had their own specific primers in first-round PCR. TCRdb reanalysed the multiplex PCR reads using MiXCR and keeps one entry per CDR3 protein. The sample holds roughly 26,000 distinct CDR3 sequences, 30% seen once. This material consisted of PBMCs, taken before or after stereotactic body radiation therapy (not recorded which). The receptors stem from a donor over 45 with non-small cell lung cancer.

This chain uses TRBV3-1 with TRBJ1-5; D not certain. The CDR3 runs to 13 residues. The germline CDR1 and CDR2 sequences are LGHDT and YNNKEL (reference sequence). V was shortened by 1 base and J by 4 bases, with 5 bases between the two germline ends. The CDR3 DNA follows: TGTGCCAGCAGCCAAGGGGGAAATCAGCCCCAGCATTTT. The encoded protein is CASSQGGNQPQHF.

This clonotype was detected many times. CDR3 region: CASSSDRLEAFF. CDR3 in DNA: TGTGCCAGCAGCTCCGACAGACTTGAAGCTTTCTTT. The chain joins TRBV9 to TRBJ1-1; tentatively, D is TRBD1 (5 bases). V lost 4 bases and J lost 7, with 11 bases in between. The CDR3 runs 12 residues. Germline V lookup: CDR1 SGDLS, CDR2 YYNGEE.

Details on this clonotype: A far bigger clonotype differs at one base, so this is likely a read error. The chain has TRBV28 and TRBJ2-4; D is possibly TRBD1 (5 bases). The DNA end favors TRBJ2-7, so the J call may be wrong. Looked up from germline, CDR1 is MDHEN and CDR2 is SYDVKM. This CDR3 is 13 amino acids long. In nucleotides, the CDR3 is TGTGCCAGCAGTTTCATGGGGCCTGGCGAGCAGTACTTC. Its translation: CASSFMGPGEQYF.

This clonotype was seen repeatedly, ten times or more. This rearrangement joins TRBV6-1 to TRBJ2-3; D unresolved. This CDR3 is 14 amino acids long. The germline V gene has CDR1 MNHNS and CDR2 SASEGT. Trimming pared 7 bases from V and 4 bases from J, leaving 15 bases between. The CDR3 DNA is TGTGCCAGCAAGGACCCGAAAGTCGCAGATACGCAGTATTTT. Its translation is CASKDPKVADTQYF.

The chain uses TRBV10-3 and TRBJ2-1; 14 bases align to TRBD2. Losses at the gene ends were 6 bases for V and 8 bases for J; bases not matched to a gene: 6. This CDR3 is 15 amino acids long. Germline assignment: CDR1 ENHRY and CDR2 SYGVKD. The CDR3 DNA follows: TGTGCCATCAGCCAGACTAGCGGGAGGGCCGATGAGCAGTTCTTC. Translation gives CAISQTSGRADEQFF.

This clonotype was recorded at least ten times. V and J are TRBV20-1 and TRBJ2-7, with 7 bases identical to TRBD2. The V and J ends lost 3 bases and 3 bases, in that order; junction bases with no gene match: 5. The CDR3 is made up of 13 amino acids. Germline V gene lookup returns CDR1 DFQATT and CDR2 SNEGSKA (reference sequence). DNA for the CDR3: TGCAGTGCTAGTGCGGGAGTGGTCTACGAGCAGTACTTC. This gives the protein CSASAGVVYEQYF.

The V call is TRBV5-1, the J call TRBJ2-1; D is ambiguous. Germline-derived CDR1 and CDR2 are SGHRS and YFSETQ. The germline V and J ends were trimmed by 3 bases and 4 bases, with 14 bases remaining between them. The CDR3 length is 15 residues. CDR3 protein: CASSSFGCEYNEQFF. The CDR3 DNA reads TGCGCCAGCAGCTCCTTCGGGTGTGAATACAATGAGCAGTTCTTC. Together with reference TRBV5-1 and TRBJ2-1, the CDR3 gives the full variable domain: KAGVTQTPRYLIKTRGQQVTLSCSPISGHRSVSWYQQTPGQGLQFLFEYFSETQRNKGNFPGRFSGRQFSNSRSEMNVSTLELGDSALYLCASSSFGCEYNEQFFGPGTRLTVL.

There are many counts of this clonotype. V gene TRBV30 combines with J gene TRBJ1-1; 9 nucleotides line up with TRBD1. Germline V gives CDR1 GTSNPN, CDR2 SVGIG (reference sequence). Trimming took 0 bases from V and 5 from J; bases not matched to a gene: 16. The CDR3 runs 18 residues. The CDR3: CAWSVPDRGRMWGTEAFF. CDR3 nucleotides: TGTGCCTGGAGTGTACCGGACAGGGGAAGAATGTGGGGGACTGAAGCTTTCTTT.

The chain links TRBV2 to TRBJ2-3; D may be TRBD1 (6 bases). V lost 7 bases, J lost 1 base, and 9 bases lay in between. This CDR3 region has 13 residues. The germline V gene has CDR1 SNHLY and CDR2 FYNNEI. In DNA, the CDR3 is TGTGCCAGCAAGGGACAACGCACAGATACGCAGTATTTT. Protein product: CASKGQRTDTQYF.

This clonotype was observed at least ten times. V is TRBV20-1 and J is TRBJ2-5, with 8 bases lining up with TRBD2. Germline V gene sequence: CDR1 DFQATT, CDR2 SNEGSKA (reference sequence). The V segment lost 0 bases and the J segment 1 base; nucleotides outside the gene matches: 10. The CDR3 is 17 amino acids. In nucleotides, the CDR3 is TGCAGTGCTAGAGAGAGGGGATCTAGCGGGTCCCAAGAGACCCAGTACTTC. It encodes CSARERGSSGSQETQYF.

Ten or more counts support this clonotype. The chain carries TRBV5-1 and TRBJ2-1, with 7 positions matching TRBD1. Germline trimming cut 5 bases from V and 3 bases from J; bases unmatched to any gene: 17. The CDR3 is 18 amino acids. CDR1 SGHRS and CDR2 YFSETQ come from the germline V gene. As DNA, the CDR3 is TGCGCCAGCAGGAGGGAATGGGGACAGCCTTCCCTCTACAATGAGCAGTTCTTC. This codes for CASRREWGQPSLYNEQFF.

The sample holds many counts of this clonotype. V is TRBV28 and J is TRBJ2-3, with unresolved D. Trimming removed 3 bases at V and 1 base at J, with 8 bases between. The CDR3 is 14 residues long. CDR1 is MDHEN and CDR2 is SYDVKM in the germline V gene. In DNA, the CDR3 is TGTGCCAGCAGTTTTTTGAGTGGCACAGATACGCAGTATTTT. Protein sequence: CASSFLSGTDTQYF.

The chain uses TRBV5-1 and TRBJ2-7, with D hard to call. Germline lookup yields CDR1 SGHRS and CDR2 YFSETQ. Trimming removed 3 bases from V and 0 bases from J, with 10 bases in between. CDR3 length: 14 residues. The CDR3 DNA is TGCGCCAGCAGCTACTGCGGTTTCTCCTACGAGCAGTACTTC. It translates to CASSYCGFSYEQYF.

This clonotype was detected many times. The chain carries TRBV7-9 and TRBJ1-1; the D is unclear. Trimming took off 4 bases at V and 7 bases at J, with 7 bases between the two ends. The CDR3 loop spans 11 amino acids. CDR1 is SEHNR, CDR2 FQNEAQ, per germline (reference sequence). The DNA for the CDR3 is TGTGCCAGCAGCTCTTCCGGTGAAGCTTTCTTT. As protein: CASSSSGEAFF.

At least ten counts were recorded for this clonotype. The CDR3 region has the DNA TGTGCCAGCAGTTACTCCGATCGGGGACGGAGTTCACCCCTCCACTTT. It translates to CASSYSDRGRSSPLHF. The rearrangement links TRBV6-5 to TRBJ1-6; maybe TRBD1 (5 bases). Germline CDR1 and CDR2: MNHEY and SVGAGI. V lost 0 bases and J 9 bases, leaving 15 bases between the germline ends. The CDR3 extends over 16 amino acids.

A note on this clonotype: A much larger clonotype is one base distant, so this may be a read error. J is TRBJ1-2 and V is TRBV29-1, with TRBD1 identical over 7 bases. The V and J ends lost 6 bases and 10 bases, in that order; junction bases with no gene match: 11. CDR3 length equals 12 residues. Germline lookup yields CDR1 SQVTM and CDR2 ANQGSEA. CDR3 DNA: TGCAGCGTGGCAACAGGGGTCGTCGACTACACCTTC. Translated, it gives CSVATGVVDYTF.

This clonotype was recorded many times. As DNA, the CDR3 is TGTGCCAGCAGTGAATCCGGCAGACAAGAGACCCAGTACTTC. It specifies CASSESGRQETQYF. This chain links TRBV25-1 with TRBJ2-5; D not certain. The CDR3 totals 14 residues. V was shortened by 1 base and J by 2 bases, with 8 bases between the two germline ends. The germline V gene encodes CDR1 MGHDK and CDR2 SYGVNS.

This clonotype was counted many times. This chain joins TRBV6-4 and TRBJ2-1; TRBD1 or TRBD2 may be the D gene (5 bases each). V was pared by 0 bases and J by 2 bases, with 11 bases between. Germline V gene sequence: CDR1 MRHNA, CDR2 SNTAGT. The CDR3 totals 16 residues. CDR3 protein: CASSDSGRGAYNEQFF. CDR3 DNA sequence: TGTGCCAGCAGTGACTCGGGCAGAGGGGCCTACAATGAGCAGTTCTTC.

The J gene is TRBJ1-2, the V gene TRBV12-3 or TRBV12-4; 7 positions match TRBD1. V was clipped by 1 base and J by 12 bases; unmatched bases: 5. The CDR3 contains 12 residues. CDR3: CASSLGDRVNTF. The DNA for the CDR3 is TGTGCCAGCAGTTTAGGTGACAGGGTAAACACCTTC.

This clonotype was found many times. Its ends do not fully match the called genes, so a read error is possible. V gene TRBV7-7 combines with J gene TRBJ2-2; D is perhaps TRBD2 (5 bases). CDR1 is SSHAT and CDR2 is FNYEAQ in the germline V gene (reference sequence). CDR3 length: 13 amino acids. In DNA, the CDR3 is TGTGCTAGCAGCTTGGGGAGAACCGGGGAGCTGTTTTTT. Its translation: CASSLGRTGELFF.

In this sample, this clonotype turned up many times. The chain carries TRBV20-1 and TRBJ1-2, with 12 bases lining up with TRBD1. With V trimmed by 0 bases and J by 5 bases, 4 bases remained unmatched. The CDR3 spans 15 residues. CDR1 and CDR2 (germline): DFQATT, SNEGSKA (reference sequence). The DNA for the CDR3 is TGCAGTGCTAGAGAGGGACAGGGGGCGATTTATGGCTACACCTTC. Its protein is CSAREGQGAIYGYTF.

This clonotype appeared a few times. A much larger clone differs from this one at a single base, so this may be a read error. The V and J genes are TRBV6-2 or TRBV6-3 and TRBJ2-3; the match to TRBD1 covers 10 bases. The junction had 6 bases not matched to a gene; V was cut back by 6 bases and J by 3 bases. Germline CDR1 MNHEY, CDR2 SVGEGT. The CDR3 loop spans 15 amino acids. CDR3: CASSPTGGGTDTQYF. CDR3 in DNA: TGTGCCAGCAGCCCGACAGGGGGCGGGACAGATACGCAGTATTTT.

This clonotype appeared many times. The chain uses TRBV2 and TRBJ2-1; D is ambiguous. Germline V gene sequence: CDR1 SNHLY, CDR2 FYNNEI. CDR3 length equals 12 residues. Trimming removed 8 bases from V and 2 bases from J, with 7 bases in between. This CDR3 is CASSSAYNEQFF. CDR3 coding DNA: TGTGCCAGCTCGTCAGCCTACAATGAGCAGTTCTTC.

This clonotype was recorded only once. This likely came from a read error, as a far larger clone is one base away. Here the CDR3 reads CASRSRGRGQPQHF. CDR3 coding DNA: TGTGCCAGCCGCTCTCGGGGCCGCGGGCAGCCCCAGCATTTT. The V call is TRBV7-2, the J call TRBJ1-5, with a possible D match to TRBD1 (5 bases). The V end was cut by 8 bases, the J end by 7 bases, with 18 bases between. CDR1 and CDR2 from the germline V gene are SGHTA and FQGNSA. The CDR3 extends over 14 amino acids.

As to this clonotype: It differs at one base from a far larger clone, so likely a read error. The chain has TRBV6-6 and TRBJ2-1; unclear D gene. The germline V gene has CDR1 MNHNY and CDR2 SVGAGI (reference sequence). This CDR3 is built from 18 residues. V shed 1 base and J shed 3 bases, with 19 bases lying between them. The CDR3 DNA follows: TGTGCCAGCAGTTACTTGCTGAGCGTGAGCCTACACTACAATGAGCAGTTCTTC. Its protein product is CASSYLLSVSLHYNEQFF.